Below, 21 T cell receptor beta chains from the same sample are listed, as sequenced in a study of cytomegalovirus exposure and HLA in healthy donors. The PCR used 60 Vbeta and 13 Jbeta primers. Sequenced by immunoSEQ multiplex PCR; TCRdb stores in-frame clones only, minus some. The table includes 250,000 to 350,000 clones, roughly 88% detected once. Sequenced: PBMCs. These receptor sequences come from a man aged 35-49 years in good health and CMV-seropositive.

The chain employs TRBV10-3 and TRBJ2-5; TRBD2 is a possible D gene (6 bases). Trimming took off 2 bases at V and 5 bases at J, with 9 bases between the two ends. The CDR3 runs to 13 residues. Germline CDR1 reads ENHRY; CDR2 reads SYGVKD. The CDR3: CAISERERETQYF. The CDR3 nucleotides read TGTGCCATCAGTGAGCGGGAGCGGGAGACCCAGTACTTC.

The chain links TRBV11-1 to TRBJ2-7; tentative D call: TRBD2 (6 bases). Trimming took 3 bases from V and 2 from J, leaving 14 bases between them. This CDR3 has 15 residues. Germline V lookup: CDR1 SGHAT, CDR2 FQDESV (reference sequence). CDR3 protein: CASSFNRDSTYEQYF. The CDR3 DNA reads TGTGCCAGCAGCTTCAACCGGGACTCCACCTACGAGCAGTACTTC.

The chain carries TRBV15 and TRBJ2-1; 11 bases line up with TRBD2. This CDR3 is 16 amino acids long. V gave up 1 base and J gave up 4 bases; unmatched junction bases: 3. Germline CDR1 is LNHNV and CDR2 is YYDKDF (reference sequence). The CDR3 sequence: CATSRGTSGSYNEQFF. CDR3 DNA: TGTGCCACCAGCAGAGGCACTAGCGGGAGTTACAATGAGCAGTTCTTC.

The genes are TRBV5-1 and TRBJ2-5, with 7 bases lining up with TRBD2. CDR1 and CDR2 (germline): SGHRS, YFSETQ. V shed 4 bases and J 11 bases; nucleotides not matched to a gene: 14. This CDR3 region has 14 residues. The CDR3 bases are TGCGCCAGCAGCATAGGACCCTCGGCGGGGGAGCAGTACTTC. It encodes CASSIGPSAGEQYF.

The V gene is TRBV11-3, the J gene TRBJ2-6, with 9 bases identical to TRBD2. Trimming removed 6 bases from V and 2 bases from J; junction bases left unmatched: 8. This CDR3 spans 17 amino acids. Germline assignment: CDR1 SGHNT and CDR2 YENEEA. The CDR3 bases are TGTGCCAGCAGACCCGAGCGGGAGGTAGCTGGGGCCAACGTCCTGACTTTC. Translated: CASRPEREVAGANVLTF. Using reference TRBV11-3 and TRBJ2-6 for the parts outside the CDR3, the full variable domain is EAGVVQSPRYKIIEKKQPVAFWCNPISGHNTLYWYLQNLGQGPELLIRYENEEAVDDSQLPKDRFSAERLKGVDSTLKIQPAELGDSAVYLCASRPEREVAGANVLTFGAGSRLTVL.

The gene calls are TRBV27 and TRBJ2-1; possibly TRBD2 for D (6 bases). The CDR3 is made up of 15 amino acids. Trimming shortened V by 3 bases and J by 4 bases, and 13 bases separated the two germline ends. Germline V gives CDR1 MNHEY, CDR2 SMNVEV (reference sequence). The DNA of the CDR3 is TGTGCCAGCAGTTTTGGGCTAGCGATTTACAATGAGCAGTTCTTC. This gives the protein CASSFGLAIYNEQFF.

Comment on this clone: Other DNA sequences in the sample encode the same CDR3. The chain joins TRBV5-1 to TRBJ2-2; no clear D gene. Trimming took 4 bases from V and 5 from J, leaving 15 bases between them. The CDR3 contains 15 residues. Germline CDR1 reads SGHRS; CDR2 reads YFSETQ. The CDR3 loop is CASSLDSLGTGELFF. The DNA for the CDR3 is TGCGCCAGCAGCCTTGACTCCCTTGGGACCGGGGAGCTGTTTTTT.

The chain carries TRBV28 and TRBJ1-1; D remains ambiguous. Germline loops: CDR1 MDHEN, CDR2 SYDVKM. V was trimmed by 2 bases and J by 1 base, leaving 17 bases between them. The CDR3 totals 17 residues. The CDR3 DNA reads TGTGCCAGCAGTTTACTCGTAGTCCTAGATAGGAACACTGAAGCTTTCTTT. Protein product: CASSLLVVLDRNTEAFF.

V and J are TRBV28 and TRBJ2-3; 9 positions match TRBD1. CDR1 is MDHEN and CDR2 is SYDVKM in the germline V gene. Germline trimming cut 5 bases from V and 6 bases from J; bases unmatched to any gene: 6. The CDR3 contains 14 residues. CDR3 DNA: TGTGCCAGCAGTAACCGGGACAGGGCGGATACGCAGTATTTT. Translation gives CASSNRDRADTQYF. The full variable domain, with the rest looked up from reference TRBV28 and TRBJ2-3, is DVKVTQSSRYLVKRTGEKVFLECVQDMDHENMFWYRQDPGLGLRLIYFSYDVKMKEKGDIPEGYSVSREKKERFSLILESASTNQTSMYLCASSNRDRADTQYFGPGTRLTVL.

The genes are TRBV6-1 and TRBJ2-2, with 10 positions matching TRBD1. J lost 5 bases, V lost 10 bases, and 10 bases had no gene match. This CDR3 has 15 amino acids. Germline-derived CDR1 and CDR2 are MNHNS and SASEGT. This CDR3 is CATRQGAIWTGELFF. In DNA form, the CDR3 reads TGTGCCACTAGACAGGGGGCTATCTGGACCGGGGAGCTGTTTTTT.

This chain joins TRBV4-1 and TRBJ2-2; 7 nucleotides agree with TRBD1. CDR1 is MGHRA and CDR2 is YSYEKL in the germline V gene. Unmatched junction bases numbered 7, after V lost 2 bases and J lost 1 base. The CDR3 is 17 residues long. As DNA, the CDR3 is TGCGCCAGCAGCCAATGGTTCGGACAGGAGAACACCGGGGAGCTGTTTTTT. Its translation is CASSQWFGQENTGELFF.

The V gene is TRBV29-1, the J gene TRBJ2-1; 9 nucleotides agree with TRBD2. The CDR3 consists of 18 residues. The germline V gene encodes CDR1 SQVTM and CDR2 ANQGSEA. J gave up 2 bases and V 0 bases, and 11 bases lay outside the gene matches. Here the CDR3 DNA reads TGCAGCGTTGAAGATCTGAAGGGCGGGAGGGGTCCCTACAATGAGCAGTTCTTC. This codes for CSVEDLKGGRGPYNEQFF.

This rearrangement joins TRBV7-9 to TRBJ2-6; D possibly corresponds to TRBD2 (5 bases). Germline V CDR1 and CDR2: SEHNR, FQNEAQ (reference sequence). The CDR3 has 17 amino acids. Trimming removed 3 bases from V and 0 bases from J, with 12 bases in between. CDR3: CASSFGRGNSGANVLTF. CDR3 in DNA: TGTGCCAGCAGCTTCGGCCGGGGAAACTCTGGGGCCAACGTCCTGACTTTC.

This clone was counted once. This sequence joins TRBV19 and TRBJ2-1; TRBD2 is a possible D gene (6 bases). The CDR3 runs to 15 residues. V gave up 7 bases and J gave up 5 bases, with 18 bases separating them. CDR1 is LNHDA and CDR2 is SQIVND in the germline V gene (reference sequence). This CDR3 reads CASTASWDSDNEQFF. The CDR3 nucleotides read TGTGCCAGTACCGCCTCGTGGGACTCAGACAATGAGCAGTTCTTC.

The chain uses TRBV5-4 and TRBJ2-5; 8 bases are shared with TRBD2. After removal of 3 bases from V and 0 bases from J, the junction contained 4 bases not matched to a gene. Germline V gene data show CDR1 as SGHNT and CDR2 as YYREEE (reference sequence). This CDR3 is built from 15 residues. CDR3 bases: TGTGCCAGCAGCTCCAAGACTAGCGACCAAGAGACCCAGTACTTC. It yields the protein CASSSKTSDQETQYF.

This rearrangement joins TRBV21-1 to TRBJ2-1; the table's D call of TRBD1 was not tested on the DNA. TRBV21-1 is assigned pseudogene status. This CDR3 is built from 13 residues. The CDR3 nucleotides are TGTGCCAGCGGGACAGGGGTCTACAATGAGCAGTTCTTC. Its translation: CASGTGVYNEQFF.

This rearrangement joins TRBV15 to TRBJ1-5; tentatively, D is TRBD1 (6 bases). The germline CDR1 and CDR2 sequences are LNHNV and YYDKDF (reference sequence). The length of the CDR3 is 16 residues. The V end was cut by 1 base, the J end by 2 bases, with 12 bases between. The CDR3 nucleotides are TGTGCCACCAGCAGAGTGGGGGCCCTACGCAATCAGCCCCAGCATTTT. Protein: CATSRVGALRNQPQHF.

This clone appeared a few times. The chain combines TRBV5-1 with TRBJ2-3; D unresolved. Germline values: CDR1 SGHRS, CDR2 YFSETQ. This CDR3 is 12 amino acids long. V was shortened by 4 bases and J by 0 bases, with 3 bases between the two germline ends. CDR3 sequence reads: CASSPSTDTQYF. The CDR3 coding sequence is TGCGCCAGCAGCCCTAGCACAGATACGCAGTATTTT.

This clone has just one count. V usage is TRBV2 and J usage is TRBJ1-2; maybe TRBD1 (6 bases). The V end lost 10 bases, the J end lost 1 base, and 16 bases lay between the germline ends. This CDR3 contains 14 residues. The germline CDR1 and CDR2 sequences are SNHLY and FYNNEI. The CDR3 DNA follows: TGTGCCAACCTACAGGGTTGGGGTAACTATGGCTACACCTTC. It encodes CANLQGWGNYGYTF.

The chain recombines TRBV28 with TRBJ1-2; D is possibly TRBD1 (5 bases). Germline CDR1 is MDHEN and CDR2 is SYDVKM. This CDR3 comprises 14 residues. V was shortened by 8 bases and J by 4 bases, with 17 bases between the two germline ends. DNA for the CDR3: TGTGCCAGCCGAGAAGGGCGGGGGGGCTATGGCTACACCTTC. It encodes CASREGRGGYGYTF.

The rearrangement uses TRBV28 and TRBJ2-3, with 7 positions matching TRBD2. CDR1 MDHEN and CDR2 SYDVKM come from the germline V gene. The length of the CDR3 is 16 residues. The J segment lost 2 bases and the V segment lost 3 bases, leaving 8 bases of the junction unmatched. The CDR3 loop reads CASSFWASGATDTQYF. The DNA of the CDR3 is TGTGCCAGCAGTTTTTGGGCTAGCGGAGCCACAGATACGCAGTATTTT.